Sequencing of this TCR beta chain was carried out in a study of blood T cell repertoires in COVID-19. Study overall: T cells, B-cell-depleted T cells, or PBMCs provided the cDNA or gDNA that served as material.

CDR1 and CDR2 (germline): MGHRA, YSYEKL. Trimming removed 2 bases at V and 5 bases at J, with 16 bases between. There are 16 residues in the CDR3. In the original workflow: Scientists estimated how many nucleated cells there were by amplifying reference gene primers. Sequencing used immunoSEQ multiplex PCR; TCRdb keeps in-frame clones, though not all of them. The V and J calls and the clone size are those of that table, but D and trimming were determined from the DNA. This sample carries around 100,000 clones, roughly 88% of them seen once, and the ten largest clones take about 0.8%. This TCR came from a woman between 65 and 79 years old with acute or convalescent COVID-19. Source material: peripheral blood. The rearrangement uses TRBV4-1 and TRBJ2-1; maybe TRBD1 (5 bases). CDR3 sequence: CASSQPKRDSHNEQFF. CDR3 nucleotides: TGCGCCAGCAGCCAACCTAAGCGTGACAGCCACAATGAGCAGTTCTTC.